The subject of this entry is one TCR beta chain. This specimen comes from a study of blood T cell repertoires in COVID-19. Method: immunoSEQ multiplex PCR; TCRdb's copy keeps in-frame clones and lacks some. The table lists more than 250,000 clones, 75% to 90% of them singletons. Sequencing was done on a sample of peripheral blood. The sequence was obtained from a man aged 55 to 70 who had recovered from COVID-19.

The CDR3 here is CASSDGTWDSPLHF. In DNA form, the CDR3 reads TGTGCCAGCAGTGACGGGACTTGGGATTCACCCCTCCACTTT. This rearrangement joins TRBV6-1 to TRBJ1-6, with D possibly matching TRBD1 (5 bases). Per germline, CDR1 MNHNS and CDR2 SASEGT. The germline V and J ends were trimmed by 3 bases and 8 bases, with 11 bases remaining between them. The CDR3 spans 14 residues.